This is a list of T cell receptor beta chains from one sample in a study of shared clonotypes between healthy human individuals. Clones were read by immunoSEQ multiplex PCR, and TCRdb kept only the in-frame ones, dropping some. The sample contains 2 million to 2.5 million clones, almost 96% of which appear only once. What was sequenced was naive CD4+ T cells sorted from blood. All receptors derive from a man aged 18 to 29 in good health. Both conserved end residues are part of each CDR3. The D gene is left open where the match is weak. The size of a clone is reported for some rows only, either as once, few or many, or as a class for expanded clones.

d_call: .; j_call: TRBJ1-1; v_call: TRBV28; clone_size: once; cdr3_nt: TGTGCCAGCAGTCCCCAGGGAGGGAACACTGAAGCTTTCTTT; cdr3_aa: CASSPQGGNTEAFF
d_call: .; j_call: TRBJ1-3; v_call: TRBV30; clone_size: .; cdr3_nt: TGTGCCTGGAGTGCGGGCTCTGGAAACACCATATATTTT; cdr3_aa: CAWSAGSGNTIYF
d_call: .; j_call: TRBJ2-3; v_call: TRBV30; clone_size: .; cdr3_nt: TGTGCCTGGAGTGTAGGCTCAGGCACAGATACGCAGTATTTT; cdr3_aa: CAWSVGSGTDTQYF
d_call: .; j_call: TRBJ2-3; v_call: TRBV29-1; clone_size: .; cdr3_nt: TGCAGCGTTGAAGGATCGGCAGATACGCAGTATTTT; cdr3_aa: CSVEGSADTQYF
d_call: TRBD1; j_call: TRBJ2-7; v_call: TRBV7-9; clone_size: .; cdr3_nt: TGTGCCAGCAGAGCATCGGGACAGGGGTACGAGCAGTACTTC; cdr3_aa: CASRASGQGYEQYF
d_call: .; j_call: TRBJ1-1; v_call: TRBV5-6; clone_size: .; cdr3_nt: TGTGCCAGCAGCGCACCGGGACGGTTGAACACTGAAGCTTTCTTT; cdr3_aa: CASSAPGRLNTEAFF
d_call: .; j_call: TRBJ1-3; v_call: TRBV13; clone_size: .; cdr3_nt: TGTGCCAGCAGCTTACGAAGGCCCCAGGGAAACACCATATATTTT; cdr3_aa: CASSLRRPQGNTIYF
d_call: .; j_call: TRBJ2-5; v_call: TRBV7-9; clone_size: .; cdr3_nt: TGTGCCAGCAGCTTAGGCGCAGGGGCCGGTGAGACCCAGTACTTC; cdr3_aa: CASSLGAGAGETQYF
d_call: .; j_call: TRBJ2-7; v_call: TRBV18; clone_size: .; cdr3_nt: TGTGCCAGCTCACCGACTAGCTACGAGCAGTACTTC; cdr3_aa: CASSPTSYEQYF
d_call: .; j_call: TRBJ1-1; v_call: TRBV5-4; clone_size: .; cdr3_nt: TGTGCCAGCAGCCCACCGGGCATGAACACTGAAGCTTTCTTT; cdr3_aa: CASSPPGMNTEAFF
d_call: TRBD1; j_call: TRBJ2-3; v_call: TRBV6-1; clone_size: .; cdr3_nt: TGTGCCAGCAGCAGACAGGGGCTGATAGATACGCAGTATTTT; cdr3_aa: CASSRQGLIDTQYF
d_call: .; j_call: TRBJ2-7; v_call: TRBV2; clone_size: .; cdr3_nt: TGTGCCAGCAAAGAAGTGAGGTACGAGCAGTACTTC; cdr3_aa: CASKEVRYEQYF
d_call: .; j_call: TRBJ1-1; v_call: TRBV7-7; clone_size: .; cdr3_nt: TGTGCTAGCAGCTTACGACTGGGCACTGAAGCTTTCTTT; cdr3_aa: CASSLRLGTEAFF
d_call: .; j_call: TRBJ2-5; v_call: TRBV10-1; clone_size: .; cdr3_nt: TGCGCCAGCAGTGAGTCGTTAGGAGTAGGAGAGACCCAGTACTTC; cdr3_aa: CASSESLGVGETQYF
d_call: TRBD1; j_call: TRBJ2-2; v_call: TRBV15; clone_size: .; cdr3_nt: TGTGCCACCAGCAGCCCCCGGGACAGGGGTAATACCGGGGAGCTGTTTTTT; cdr3_aa: CATSSPRDRGNTGELFF
d_call: .; j_call: TRBJ2-7; v_call: TRBV6-5; clone_size: .; cdr3_nt: TGTGCCAGCAGTTACTCTCCCGGGTCAGGTAACGAGCAGTACTTC; cdr3_aa: CASSYSPGSGNEQYF
d_call: .; j_call: TRBJ1-4; v_call: TRBV10-3; clone_size: .; cdr3_nt: TGTGCCACCGGTTCGGGACTGGGTGAAAAACTGTTTTTT; cdr3_aa: CATGSGLGEKLFF
d_call: .; j_call: TRBJ1-1; v_call: TRBV18; clone_size: .; cdr3_nt: TGTGCCAGCTCACCGGCGGGGTCCCTATCGAACACTGAAGCTTTCTTT; cdr3_aa: CASSPAGSLSNTEAFF
d_call: .; j_call: TRBJ2-3; v_call: TRBV6-6; clone_size: .; cdr3_nt: TGTGCCACCAGCTTCCCAGATACGCAGTATTTT; cdr3_aa: CATSFPDTQYF
d_call: TRBD1; j_call: TRBJ2-3; v_call: TRBV10-3; clone_size: .; cdr3_nt: TGTGCCACCGGACAGGGACCAGATACGCAGTATTTT; cdr3_aa: CATGQGPDTQYF
d_call: .; j_call: TRBJ1-1; v_call: TRBV28; clone_size: .; cdr3_nt: TGTGCCAGCAGTTTGGGACGGAGGAACACTGAAGCTTTCTTT; cdr3_aa: CASSLGRRNTEAFF
d_call: TRBD2; j_call: TRBJ2-1; v_call: TRBV2; clone_size: .; cdr3_nt: TGTGCCAGCAGTCCTAGCGGGAGGGCCCAGCTCTTC; cdr3_aa: CASSPSGRAQLF
d_call: TRBD1; j_call: TRBJ1-1; v_call: TRBV29-1; clone_size: once; cdr3_nt: TGCAGCGTTGAAAACCAGGGGGGACTAGGCACTGAAGCTTTCTTT; cdr3_aa: CSVENQGGLGTEAFF
d_call: .; j_call: TRBJ2-7; v_call: TRBV18; clone_size: .; cdr3_nt: TGTGCCAGCTCACGGACAGCCTCCTACGAGCAGTACTTC; cdr3_aa: CASSRTASYEQYF
d_call: .; j_call: TRBJ2-3; v_call: TRBV7-6; clone_size: .; cdr3_nt: TGTGCCAGCAGCCACCGGGGTGTGGCGGATAGCACAGATACGCAGTATTTT; cdr3_aa: CASSHRGVADSTDTQYF
d_call: TRBD2; j_call: TRBJ2-1; v_call: TRBV10-1; clone_size: .; cdr3_nt: TGCGCCAGCAGTGAGTCTAGCGGGGGTGCCTACAATGAGCAGTTCTTC; cdr3_aa: CASSESSGGAYNEQFF
d_call: .; j_call: TRBJ2-3; v_call: TRBV30; clone_size: .; cdr3_nt: TGTGCCTGGAGTCCGAATGGGGCAGATACGCAGTATTTT; cdr3_aa: CAWSPNGADTQYF
d_call: .; j_call: TRBJ1-2; v_call: TRBV5-1; clone_size: .; cdr3_nt: TGCGCCAGCAGCCTTGGCGGGGCCTCCCGGGGCTACACCTTC; cdr3_aa: CASSLGGASRGYTF
d_call: .; j_call: TRBJ2-6; v_call: TRBV7-3; clone_size: .; cdr3_nt: TGTGCCAGCAGCTTAGACAGACAGCTGATCTCTGGGGCCAACGTCCTGACTTTC; cdr3_aa: CASSLDRQLISGANVLTF
d_call: .; j_call: TRBJ1-2; v_call: TRBV29-1; clone_size: .; cdr3_nt: TGCAGCGTTGGTGGGCAGGGTGATGGCTACACCTTC; cdr3_aa: CSVGGQGDGYTF
d_call: TRBD2; j_call: TRBJ2-1; v_call: TRBV6-1; clone_size: .; cdr3_nt: TGTGCCAGCAGCCAACTAGCGGCGTACAATGAGCAGTTCTTC; cdr3_aa: CASSQLAAYNEQFF
d_call: .; j_call: TRBJ1-1; v_call: TRBV18; clone_size: .; cdr3_nt: TGTGCCAGCTCACCGGCGGGGATCGCCTTGAACACTGAAGCTTTCTTT; cdr3_aa: CASSPAGIALNTEAFF
d_call: TRBD1; j_call: TRBJ2-5; v_call: TRBV4-1; clone_size: .; cdr3_nt: TGCGCCAGCAGCCAAGAGGTGTTGGGACAGGGCCAGTACTTC; cdr3_aa: CASSQEVLGQGQYF
d_call: .; j_call: TRBJ1-2; v_call: TRBV7-2; clone_size: .; cdr3_nt: TGTGCCAGCAGCTTAGCAGGGAACACCAACTATGGCTACACCTTC; cdr3_aa: CASSLAGNTNYGYTF
d_call: .; j_call: TRBJ2-1; v_call: TRBV7-8; clone_size: .; cdr3_nt: TGTGCCAGCAGCCTTGACCCGCTTTCCTACAATGAGCAGTTCTTC; cdr3_aa: CASSLDPLSYNEQFF
d_call: TRBD1; j_call: TRBJ1-6; v_call: TRBV5-1; clone_size: .; cdr3_nt: TGCGCCAGCCGGGACAGGGGGACCCGGCCCCTCCACTTT; cdr3_aa: CASRDRGTRPLHF
d_call: TRBD2; j_call: TRBJ2-5; v_call: TRBV19; clone_size: .; cdr3_nt: TGTGCCAGTAGTATTTTTTCGGGGGGAACGGAGACCCAGTACTTC; cdr3_aa: CASSIFSGGTETQYF